This TCR beta chain derives from a study of memory CD8 T cells in hepatitis C reinfection. Time point denoted: peak reinfection, 3 to 8 weeks after reinfection detection. Sorted cells were sequenced directly ex vivo without any in vitro expansion. The data were produced by immunoSEQ multiplex PCR, yet TCRdb's version contains in-frame clones alone and is incomplete. The sample lists 44,000 or so clones, roughly 90% seen once, with more than 0.95% in the top ten. The receptor was isolated from a man between 18 and 35 years old with hepatitis C virus infection. The sample comprised naive CD8+ T cells sorted from blood.

The CDR3 loop reads CASSLFEGSYTEAFF. As DNA, the CDR3 is TGTGCCAGCAGCTTGTTCGAGGGTTCGTACACTGAAGCTTTCTTT. The V and J genes are TRBV5-4 and TRBJ1-1; D is unresolved. The V gene's germline CDR1 is SGHNT and CDR2 YYREEE (reference sequence). Trimming shortened V by 1 base and J by 3 bases, and 13 bases separated the two germline ends. The CDR3 covers 15 residues.